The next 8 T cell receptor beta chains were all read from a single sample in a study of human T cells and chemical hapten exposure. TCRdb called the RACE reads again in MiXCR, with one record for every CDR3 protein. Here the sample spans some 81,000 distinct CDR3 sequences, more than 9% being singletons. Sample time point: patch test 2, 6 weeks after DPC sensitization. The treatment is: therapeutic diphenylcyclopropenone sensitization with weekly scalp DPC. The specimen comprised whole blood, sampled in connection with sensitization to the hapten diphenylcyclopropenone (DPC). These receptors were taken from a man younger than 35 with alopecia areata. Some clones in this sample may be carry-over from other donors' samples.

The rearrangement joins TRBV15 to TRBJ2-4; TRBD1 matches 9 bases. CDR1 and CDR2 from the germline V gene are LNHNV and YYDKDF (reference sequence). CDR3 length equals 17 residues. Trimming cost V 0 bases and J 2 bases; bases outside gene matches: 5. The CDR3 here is CATSRDGGTGTKNIQYF. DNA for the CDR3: TGTGCCACCAGCAGAGACGGGGGGACAGGGACCAAAAACATTCAGTACTTC.

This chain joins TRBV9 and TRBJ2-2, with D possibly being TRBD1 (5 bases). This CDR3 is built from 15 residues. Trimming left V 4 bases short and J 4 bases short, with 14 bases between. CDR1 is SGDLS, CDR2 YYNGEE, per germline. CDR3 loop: CASSPHTGGTGELFF. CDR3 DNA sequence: TGTGCCAGCAGCCCCCACACAGGCGGCACCGGGGAGCTGTTTTTT.

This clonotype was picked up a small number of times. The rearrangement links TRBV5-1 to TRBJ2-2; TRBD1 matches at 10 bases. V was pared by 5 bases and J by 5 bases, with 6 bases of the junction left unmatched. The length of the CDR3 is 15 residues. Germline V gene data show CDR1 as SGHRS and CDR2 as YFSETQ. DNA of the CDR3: TGCGCCAGCAGACCCGGGACAGGGGTAACCGGGGAGCTGTTTTTT. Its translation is CASRPGTGVTGELFF.

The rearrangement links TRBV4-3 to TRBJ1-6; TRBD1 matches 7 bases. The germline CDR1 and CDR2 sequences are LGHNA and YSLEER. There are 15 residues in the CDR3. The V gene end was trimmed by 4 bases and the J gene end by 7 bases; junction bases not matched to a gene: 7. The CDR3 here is CASSPRDRLNSPLHF. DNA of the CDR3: TGCGCCAGCAGCCCTAGGGACAGATTGAATTCACCCCTCCACTTT.

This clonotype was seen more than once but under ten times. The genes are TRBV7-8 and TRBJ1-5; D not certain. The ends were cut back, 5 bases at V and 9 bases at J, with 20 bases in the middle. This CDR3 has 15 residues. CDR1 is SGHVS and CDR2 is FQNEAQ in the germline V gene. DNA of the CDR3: TGTGCCAGCAGCGGGTACCGGGCCTTAGGCGGGCCCCAGCATTTT. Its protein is CASSGYRALGGPQHF. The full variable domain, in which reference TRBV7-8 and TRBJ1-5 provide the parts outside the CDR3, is GAGVSQSPRYKVAKRGQDVALRCDPISGHVSLFWYQQALGQGPEFLTYFQNEAQLDKSGLPSDRFFAERPEGSVSTLKIQRTQQEDSAVYLCASSGYRALGGPQHFGDGTRLSIL.

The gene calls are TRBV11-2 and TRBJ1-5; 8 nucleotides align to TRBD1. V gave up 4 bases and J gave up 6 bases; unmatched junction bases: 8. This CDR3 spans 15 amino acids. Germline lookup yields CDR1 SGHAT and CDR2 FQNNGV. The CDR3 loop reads CASSSVQGASQPQHF. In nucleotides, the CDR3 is TGTGCCAGCAGCTCCGTTCAGGGGGCGAGTCAGCCCCAGCATTTT.

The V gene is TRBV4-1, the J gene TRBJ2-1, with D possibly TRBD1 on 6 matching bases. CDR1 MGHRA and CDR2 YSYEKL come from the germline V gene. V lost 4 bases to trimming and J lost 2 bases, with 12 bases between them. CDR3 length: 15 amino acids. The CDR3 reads CASSPHRDPYNEQFF. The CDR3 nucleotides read TGCGCCAGCAGCCCCCACAGGGACCCCTACAATGAGCAGTTCTTC.

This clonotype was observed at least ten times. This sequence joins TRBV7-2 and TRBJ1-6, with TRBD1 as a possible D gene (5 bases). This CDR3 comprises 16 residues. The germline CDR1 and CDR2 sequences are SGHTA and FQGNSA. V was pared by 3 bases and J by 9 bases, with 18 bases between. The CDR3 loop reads CASSFPWGGTGSPLHF. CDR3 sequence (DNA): TGTGCCAGCAGCTTCCCGTGGGGAGGGACTGGTTCACCCCTCCACTTT.